Detailed here is one T cell receptor (beta chain). Its recognized antigen is unknown. No clone much larger than this one lies a single base away; base qualities are absent. This sample is part of a study of response to subunit inactivated influenza vaccine (dated by TCRdb to 2016 to 2019). In terms of the full investigation: The study used deep quantitative T cell receptor repertoire profiling to track responses to a trivalent subunit inactivated influenza vaccine.

The library was prepared using RT-PCR. Sequencing was carried out with an Illumina HiSeq 2500. Clones were called with MiXCR by TCRdb after fastp trimmed the public reads at Q25, and only in-frame beta chains were retained. Every entry covers one CDR3 protein and lists the most common genes and DNA from its rows. The sample table holds about 610,000 distinct CDR3 sequences, of which around 15% were seen once. The ten largest clones represent 8.5% to 14% of the sample. CDR1 and CDR2 were assigned from the germline V gene as MNHNS and SASEGT. Unmatched junction bases come to 4, with V trimmed by 2 bases and J by 3 bases. Counted from cysteine to phenylalanine, this CDR3 has 14 amino acids. The only DNA kept is the CDR3, 42 bases in frame from the first base. On the study overall, not on this receptor specifically: The authors proposed that each seasonal influenza vaccination may bring in only a limited number of new T cells.

The sample in question was PBMCs from blood, obtained 11 to 12 days after vaccination. The clonotype was recovered from a man aged 50-60 years who received an inactivated influenza vaccine. Donor details come from another sample of the same person, matched by shared clones. The sequence links TRBV6-1 to TRBJ2-7; 7 bases in the middle match TRBD1. This receptor has the CDR3 CASSEPGTVYEQYF. At the DNA level, the sequence is TGTGCCAGCAGTGAACCCGGGACAGTCTACGAGCAGTACTTC.